This T cell receptor beta chain was sequenced in a study of PD-L1 blockade in urothelial cancer. On the study more broadly: Atezolizumab, begun by patients in the mid-2010s, was given at 1,200 mg intravenously every 3 weeks. Patients arrived having already received 0 to 3 prior chemotherapy regimens. Once treatment had started, blood was analyzed at 3 weeks (second dose) and again at 6 weeks.

Time point here: pretreatment peripheral blood. CDR1 is SNHLY, CDR2 FYNNEI, per germline. The CDR3 loop spans 16 amino acids. The ends lost 0 bases at V and 8 bases at J; junction bases unmatched: 7. Synthetically made TCR analog templates were put into each PCR as spikes. Sequenced by immunoSEQ multiplex PCR; TCRdb stores in-frame clones only, minus some. The table includes over 100,000 clones, 84% detected once. Sequences were derived from PBMCs, sampled around atezolizumab (anti-PD-L1) treatment. The J gene is TRBJ2-1, the V gene TRBV2, with 10 positions matching TRBD2. The TCR sequence derives from a man aged 50 to 59 with urothelial cancer. CDR3 residues: CASSEALAGEMDEQFF. CDR3 bases: TGTGCCAGCAGTGAAGCTCTAGCGGGAGAAATGGATGAGCAGTTCTTC.